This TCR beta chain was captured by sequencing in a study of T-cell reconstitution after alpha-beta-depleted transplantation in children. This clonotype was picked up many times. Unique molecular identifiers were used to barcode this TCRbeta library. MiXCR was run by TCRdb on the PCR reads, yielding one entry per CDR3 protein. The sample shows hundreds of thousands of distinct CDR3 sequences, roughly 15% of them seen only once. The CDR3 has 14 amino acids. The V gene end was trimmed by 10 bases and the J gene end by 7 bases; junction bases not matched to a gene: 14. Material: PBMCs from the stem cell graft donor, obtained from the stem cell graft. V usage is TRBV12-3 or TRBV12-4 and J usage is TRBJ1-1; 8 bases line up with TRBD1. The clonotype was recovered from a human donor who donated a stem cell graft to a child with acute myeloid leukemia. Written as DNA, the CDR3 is TGTGCCACCAGCGGGACAGGCGATATCATTGAAGCTTTCTTT. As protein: CATSGTGDIIEAFF.